These 29 T cell receptor beta chains originate from one sample sequenced in a study of T cell clonality in common variable immunodeficiency (dated by TCRdb to 2014 to 2015). Study-wide conclusions, independent of this receptor: CVID TCRbeta sequences were reported to have fewer deletions and N-nucleotide insertions and to lack highly modified clones with 13 or more V deletions.

Their antigens are not known. Libraries came from the immunoSEQ multiplex PCR assay. TCRdb holds this immuneACCESS table with in-frame rearrangements only. Some clones are missing; in checked studies, unresolved V genes explain under half, and the rest has no known cause. This sample contains around 16,000 clones, none of which is a singleton. Around an eighth of the sample is held by the ten biggest clonotypes. The source material was peripheral blood mononuclear cells. The receptor set was obtained from a human donor with common variable immunodeficiency.

Only a few counts were recorded for this clone. CDR3 protein: CASSYTLAGGDSEQYF. CDR3 bases read: TGTGCCAGCAGTTACACCCTAGCGGGGGGGGACAGCGAG. The genes are TRBV6-2 or TRBV6-3 and TRBJ2-7, with 12 bases fitting TRBD2. The observed sequence ends 3 residues before the CDR3 terminus, with the missing tail filled in from the germline J gene. Per germline, CDR1 MNHEY and CDR2 SVGEGT. V was clipped by 2 bases and J by 6 bases; unmatched bases: 8. The CDR3 loop spans 16 amino acids.

This clone was counted a few times. The observed sequence ends 3 residues before the CDR3 terminus, with the missing tail filled in from the germline J gene. The V call is TRBV18, the J call TRBJ1-2; maybe TRBD1 (5 bases). This CDR3 is built from 15 residues. The V end was cut by 3 bases, the J end by 4 bases, with 15 bases between. CDR1 KGHSH and CDR2 LQKENI come from the germline V gene. CDR3 sequence reads: CASSPSPGTPYGYTF. The sequenced part of the CDR3 DNA is TGTGCCAGCTCACCTTCCCCTGGGACTCCCTATGGC.

The CDR3 is CASRHTARTGGNEQFF. The DNA read from the CDR3 is TGTGCCAGCAGACACACAGCCCGGACAGGGGGCAATGAG. The chain carries TRBV6-2 or TRBV6-3 and TRBJ2-1; 10 nucleotides align to TRBD1. The read terminates 3 residues before the CDR3 end, so the remaining end is supplied by the germline J gene. The CDR3 runs 16 residues. CDR1 is MNHEY, CDR2 SVGEGT, per germline. V lost 6 bases, J lost 6 bases, and 11 bases stayed unmatched.

Notes on this clone: The CDR3 extends 3 residues past the end of the read, so its final part is completed from the germline J gene. The chain combines TRBV23-1 with TRBJ1-3; 9 bases match TRBD1. TRBV23-1 is an ORF, and what it does is uncertain. The ends lost 1 base at V and 2 bases at J; junction bases unmatched: 12. The CDR3 is 19 amino acids. CDR3 loop: CASSQCSSGQGGPGNTIYF. The DNA read from the CDR3 is TGCGCCAGCAGTCAATGCTCCTCGGGACAGGGTGGCCCTGGAAACACC.

In this sample, this clone turned up many times. The CDR3 goes on 3 residues after the read ends, and that part is filled in from the germline J gene. V gene TRBV7-2 combines with J gene TRBJ1-6; weak D call: TRBD1 (5 bases). This CDR3 comprises 14 residues. V was shortened by 2 bases and J by 9 bases, with 11 bases between the two germline ends. The germline V gene has CDR1 SGHTA and CDR2 FQGNSA. CDR3 sequence: CASSLNTGGSPLHF. The sequenced CDR3 bases are TGTGCCAGCAGCTTAAATACAGGCGGTTCACCC. Full variable domain (missing parts from reference TRBV7-2 and TRBJ1-6): GAGVSQSPSNKVTEKGKDVELRCDPISGHTALYWYRQSLGQGLEFLIYFQGNSAPDKSGLPSDRFSAERTGGSVSTLTIQRTQQEDSAVYLCASSLNTGGSPLHFGNGTRLTVT.

Only a few counts were recorded for this clone. The CDR3 extends 3 residues past the end of the read, so its final part is completed from the germline J gene. The rearrangement links TRBV7-9 to TRBJ1-2; TRBD1 matches at 8 bases. Germline assignment: CDR1 SEHNR and CDR2 FQNEAQ (reference sequence). Germline trimming cut 4 bases from V and 2 bases from J; bases unmatched to any gene: 6. CDR3 length: 15 amino acids. CDR3 sequence: CASSSDRDGNYGYTF. CDR3 bases read: TGTGCCAGCAGCTCGGACAGGGATGGGAACTATGGC.

Incomplete CDR3 DNA: TGTGCCAGCTCGTCGACCAGGACAGTCAATCAGCCC. Translation gives CASSSTRTVNQP. The full CDR3 protein is CASSSTRTVNQPQHF. The chain couples TRBV18 to TRBJ1-5; D is perhaps TRBD1 (6 bases). The read terminates 3 residues before the CDR3 end, so the remaining end is supplied by the germline J gene. The CDR3 sequence is 15 residues long. Trimming pared 6 bases from V and 3 bases from J, leaving 15 bases between. The germline CDR1 and CDR2 sequences are KGHSH and LQKENI.

This clone occurred many times. The read ends 3 residues shy of where the CDR3 ends; the end is completed using the germline J gene. J is TRBJ2-3 and V is TRBV10-3, with a tentative D call TRBD1 (6 bases). Germline CDR1 reads ENHRY; CDR2 reads SYGVKD. The CDR3 consists of 14 residues. Trimming shortened V by 3 bases and J by 2 bases, and 9 bases separated the two germline ends. The covered CDR3 bases are TGTGCCATCAGTGAACAGGGCTACACAGATACG. Its translation is CAISEQGYTDT. The whole CDR3 sequence is CAISEQGYTDTQYF.

With respect to this clone: The read stops 3 residues short of the end of the CDR3; the missing end is completed from the germline J gene. The chain uses TRBV19 and TRBJ2-5; no definite D call. The V end was cut by 6 bases, the J end by 2 bases, with 13 bases between. CDR1 and CDR2 from the germline V gene are LNHDA and SQIVND (reference sequence). This CDR3 is 14 amino acids long. CDR3 region: CASSYAGAQETQYF. Incomplete CDR3 DNA: TGTGCCAGTAGCTACGCAGGAGCACAAGAGACC.

This clone was seen at least ten times. The read falls 3 residues short of the CDR3 end, and the missing part is taken from the germline J gene. The same CDR3 also results from other DNA sequences found in this sample. The J gene is TRBJ2-7, the V gene TRBV18; 9 bases match TRBD1. Germline trimming cut 0 bases from V and 4 bases from J; bases unmatched to any gene: 4. This CDR3 has 15 amino acids. The germline V gene encodes CDR1 KGHSH and CDR2 LQKENI. This CDR3 is CASSPPGTGRYEQYF. CDR3 DNA (partial): TGTGCCAGCTCACCACCTGGGACAGGGAGATACGAG.

Note on this clone: The sequence runs out 3 residues before the end of the CDR3; the remainder is reconstructed from the germline J gene. The rearrangement joins TRBV2 to TRBJ1-5; D unresolved. Germline V gene data show CDR1 as SNHLY and CDR2 as FYNNEI. Trimming left V 3 bases short and J 5 bases short, with 8 bases between. The CDR3 contains 13 residues. The part of the CDR3 DNA that was read is TGTGCCAGCAGTGATGTAGAGCATCAGCCC. Protein: CASSDVEHQP. The complete CDR3 reads CASSDVEHQPQHF.

This clone has a handful of counts. The CDR3 is cut off 3 residues early in the read; its end comes from the germline J gene. The chain is built from TRBV19 and TRBJ2-1, with 10 bases lining up with TRBD2. The CDR3 consists of 15 residues. Germline-derived CDR1 and CDR2 are LNHDA and SQIVND (reference sequence). Trimming removed 7 bases from V and 6 bases from J; junction bases left unmatched: 9. The CDR3 sequence is CASTVSGGVINEQFF. Partial CDR3 DNA: TGTGCCAGTACTGTCAGCGGGGGGGTAATCAATGAG.

This clone came up many times. With the read ending 3 residues before the CDR3 end, the germline J gene is used to fill in that end. The J gene is TRBJ2-1, the V gene TRBV19; D may be TRBD1 (5 bases). This CDR3 has 17 amino acids. V lost 1 base to trimming and J lost 0 bases, with 13 bases between them. The V gene's germline CDR1 is LNHDA and CDR2 SQIVND (reference sequence). The CDR3 bases that were read are TGTGCCAGTAGTATAGCGAAACAGGCAATCTCCTACAATGAG. Protein sequence: CASSIAKQAISYNE. The whole CDR3 protein is CASSIAKQAISYNEQFF.

This clone has a handful of counts. The observed sequence ends 3 residues before the CDR3 terminus, with the missing tail filled in from the germline J gene. V and J are TRBV30 and TRBJ1-1, with a tentative D call TRBD1 (5 bases). Trimming removed 2 bases from V and 0 bases from J, with 13 bases in between. Per the germline V gene, CDR1 is GTSNPN and CDR2 is SVGIG (reference sequence). The CDR3 length is 15 residues. The covered CDR3 bases are TGTGCCTGGAGTCCGCAGACAGCTGTGAACACTGAA. Its translation is CAWSPQTAVNTE. The entire CDR3 is CAWSPQTAVNTEAFF.

With regard to this clone: The CDR3 goes on 3 residues after the read ends, and that part is filled in from the germline J gene. The V and J genes are TRBV18 and TRBJ1-6, with D tentatively TRBD1 (5 bases). In germline, CDR1 is KGHSH, CDR2 LQKENI. V shed 0 bases and J shed 9 bases, with 12 bases lying between them. The CDR3 contains 15 residues. The CDR3: CASSPPRGRGSPLHF. The CDR3 bases that were read are TGTGCCAGCTCACCACCGAGAGGGAGGGGTTCACCC.

Only a few counts were recorded for this clone. The read falls 3 residues short of the CDR3 end, and the missing part is taken from the germline J gene. This chain joins TRBV19 and TRBJ2-5; TRBD2 agrees at 7 bases. The V gene end was trimmed by 5 bases and the J gene end by 6 bases; junction bases not matched to a gene: 6. Germline loops: CDR1 LNHDA, CDR2 SQIVND (reference sequence). The CDR3 length is 13 residues. The CDR3 bases that were read are TGTGCCAGTAGTGCGGGAGCTGGGCAGACC. It yields the protein CASSAGAGQT. The CDR3 in its entirety is CASSAGAGQTQYF.

About this clone itself: The CDR3 end falls 3 residues outside the read, so it is completed with the germline J gene. This chain connects TRBV18 to TRBJ1-4, with a tentative D call TRBD1 (5 bases). V was pared by 1 base and J by 7 bases, with 13 bases between. The CDR3 runs to 15 residues. CDR1 and CDR2 from the germline V gene are KGHSH and LQKENI. CDR3 protein: CASSPQGRGSEKLFF. The part of the CDR3 DNA that was read is TGTGCCAGCTCACCACAGGGGAGGGGAAGTGAAAAA.

Comment on this clone: The read gets to within 3 residues of the CDR3 end, and the germline J gene fills in the rest. The chain joins TRBV29-1 to TRBJ2-3; 10 bases align to TRBD2. After removal of 2 bases from V and 6 bases from J, the junction contained 2 bases not matched to a gene. This CDR3 spans 13 amino acids. Germline V gives CDR1 SQVTM, CDR2 ANQGSEA. The CDR3 spells CSVEPGLADTQYF. CDR3 bases read: TGCAGCGTTGAACCGGGACTAGCGGATACG.

This clone appeared a few times. The CDR3 end falls 3 residues outside the read, so it is completed with the germline J gene. V is TRBV11-3 and J is TRBJ1-2, with D unresolved. The CDR3 is made up of 15 amino acids. The V end was cut by 5 bases, the J end by 3 bases, with 16 bases between. From germline, CDR1 is SGHNT and CDR2 YENEEA. The CDR3 loop is CASSPPVGLHYGYTF. CDR3 DNA (partial): TGTGCCAGCAGCCCCCCGGTTGGGCTCCACTATGGC.

In its sample, this clone was seen many times. The missing CDR3 end, 3 residues past where the read stops, is filled in from the germline J gene. The V gene is TRBV5-1, the J gene TRBJ2-5; D might be TRBD2 (5 bases). V gave up 1 base and J gave up 2 bases, with 15 bases separating them. The CDR3 is 16 residues long. CDR1 is SGHRS, CDR2 YFSETQ, per germline. The CDR3 region is CASSLTRHARQETQYF. The sequenced part of the CDR3 DNA is TGCGCCAGCAGCTTGACTAGACATGCCCGTCAAGAGACC.

This clone was recorded a few times. Read sequence stops 3 residues before the CDR3 end, and the germline J gene provides the missing end. This chain uses TRBV19 with TRBJ1-3; D ambiguous. Germline V gene lookup returns CDR1 LNHDA and CDR2 SQIVND (reference sequence). The CDR3 consists of 14 residues. V lost 5 bases to trimming and J lost 2 bases, with 10 bases between them. CDR3 protein: CASSGLAPGNTIYF. The CDR3 DNA, read in part, is TGTGCCAGTAGTGGATTAGCTCCTGGAAACACC.

This clone has just a few counts. The read finishes 3 residues shy of the CDR3 end, and the germline J gene is used to complete it. The chain recombines TRBV7-6 with TRBJ2-3; 7 nucleotides line up with TRBD2. The J segment lost 7 bases and the V segment lost 1 base, leaving 8 bases of the junction unmatched. The length of the CDR3 is 15 residues. CDR1 and CDR2 (germline): SGHVS, FNYEAQ. The CDR3 spells CASSLGVGGINTQYF. CDR3 DNA, as far as it was read: TGTGCCAGCAGCTTAGGAGTGGGGGGGATTAATACG. The complete variable domain, with remaining parts taken from reference TRBV7-6 and TRBJ2-3, reads GAGVSQSPRYKVTKRGQDVALRCDPISGHVSLYWYRQALGQGPEFLTYFNYEAQQDKSGLPNDRFSAERPEGSISTLTIQRTEQRDSAMYRCASSLGVGGINTQYFGPGTRLTVL.

The sample holds a few counts of this clone. The sequenced fragment ends 3 residues before the CDR3 boundary, so the rest is inferred from the germline J gene. This chain uses TRBV18 with TRBJ2-7; tentative D call: TRBD2 (5 bases). Trimming took 6 bases from V and 4 from J, leaving 16 bases between them. Germline assignment: CDR1 KGHSH and CDR2 LQKENI. The CDR3 sequence is 14 residues long. The sequenced CDR3 bases are TGTGCCAGCTCCGGGGTGGCTGACGGATACGAG. Residues: CASSGVADGYE. The whole CDR3 reads CASSGVADGYEQYF. The variable domain in full, with the rest retrieved from reference TRBV18 and TRBJ2-7, is NAGVMQNPRHLVRRRGQEARLRCSPMKGHSHVYWYRQLPEEGLKFMVYLQKENIIDESGMPKERFSAEFPKEGPSILRIQQVVRGDSAAYFCASSGVADGYEQYFGPGTRLTVT.

As for this clone: The read stops 3 residues short of the end of the CDR3; the missing end is completed from the germline J gene. J is TRBJ1-4 and V is TRBV30, with 7 bases that match TRBD1. J gave up 6 bases and V 5 bases, and 6 bases lay outside the gene matches. The CDR3 extends over 13 amino acids. CDR1 is GTSNPN, CDR2 SVGIG, per germline (reference sequence). The CDR3 DNA, read in part, is TGTGCCTGGTGGGACAGATCCCATGAAAAA. Residues: CAWWDRSHEK. The whole CDR3 sequence reads CAWWDRSHEKLFF.

This clone showed up just a few times. The CDR3 end lies 3 residues beyond the end of the read and is filled in from the germline J gene. The chain has TRBV5-1 and TRBJ2-1; D is unresolved. This CDR3 spans 15 amino acids. Germline V gives CDR1 SGHRS, CDR2 YFSETQ. V lost 0 bases and J lost 4, with 11 bases in between. The covered CDR3 bases are TGCGCCAGCAGCTTGGAGTCAGGCCTATACAATGAG. Its protein is CASSLESGLYNE. The entire CDR3 reads CASSLESGLYNEQFF.

In this sample, this clone turned up a few times. The CDR3 is cut off 3 residues early in the read; its end comes from the germline J gene. The gene calls are TRBV20-1 and TRBJ2-1, with D hard to call. The CDR3 runs 17 residues. V lost 2 bases, J lost 5 bases, and 22 bases lay in between. Per the germline V gene, CDR1 is DFQATT and CDR2 is SNEGSKA (reference sequence). CDR3 DNA, as far as it was read: TGCAGTGCTAGACTCTACGACAAACCTGCTAAGGACAATGAG. Encoded protein: CSARLYDKPAKDNE. The whole CDR3 sequence is CSARLYDKPAKDNEQFF.

This clone is medium-sized in the sample. The missing CDR3 end, 3 residues past where the read stops, is filled in from the germline J gene. This sequence joins TRBV30 and TRBJ1-5; unclear D gene. This CDR3 spans 15 amino acids. Per germline, CDR1 GTSNPN and CDR2 SVGIG (reference sequence). Trimming left V 0 bases short and J 0 bases short, with 9 bases between. The CDR3 bases that were read are TGTGCCTGGAGTGTAACGGGGAATAGCAATCAGCCC. As protein: CAWSVTGNSNQP. Given in full, the CDR3 is CAWSVTGNSNQPQHF.

On this clone itself: The CDR3 is cut off 3 residues early in the read; its end comes from the germline J gene. V and J are TRBV6-2 or TRBV6-3 and TRBJ2-1; tentatively, D is TRBD1 (6 bases). Germline V gives CDR1 MNHEY, CDR2 SVGEGT. The CDR3 sequence is 13 residues long. V gave up 8 bases and J gave up 2 bases, with 10 bases separating them. Partial CDR3 DNA: TGTGCCAGCCGCCAGGGGACCTACAATGAG. It specifies CASRQGTYNE. The full CDR3 protein is CASRQGTYNEQFF.

For this clone: The CDR3 end lies 3 residues beyond the end of the read and is filled in from the germline J gene. The chain is built from TRBV2 and TRBJ1-5; D ambiguous. The CDR3 spans 12 residues. Germline CDR1 reads SNHLY; CDR2 reads FYNNEI. V lost 8 bases to trimming and J lost 4 bases, with 9 bases between them. The part of the CDR3 DNA that was read is TGTGCCAGCGGGCCGGTAAATCAGCCC. Amino acids: CASGPVNQP. The complete CDR3 reads CASGPVNQPQHF.